These 27 T cell receptor beta chains were all obtained from the same sample, sequenced in a study of blood T cell repertoires in COVID-19. TCRdb's table, derived via immunoSEQ multiplex PCR, lists solely in-frame clones and lacks some. Of 470,000 or so clones in the sample, over 75% are singletons; the top ten hold roughly 3.1%. Sequencing was done on a sample of peripheral blood. These receptors all come from a human donor in a cohort sampled during active COVID-19.

This chain connects TRBV27 to TRBJ2-2; D might be TRBD2 (6 bases). Germline V gene sequence: CDR1 MNHEY, CDR2 SMNVEV (reference sequence). The V and J ends lost 3 bases and 1 base respectively, with 12 bases between them. The CDR3 spans 16 residues. CDR3 protein: CASSLDGTQNTGELFF. Here the CDR3 DNA reads TGTGCCAGCAGTTTGGACGGGACTCAGAACACCGGGGAGCTGTTTTTT.

J is TRBJ1-5 and V is TRBV28, with a weak D call TRBD1 (6 bases). From germline, CDR1 is MDHEN and CDR2 SYDVKM. V gave up 2 bases and J gave up 3 bases, with 17 bases separating them. The CDR3 extends over 17 amino acids. In DNA form, the CDR3 reads TGTGCCAGCAGTTTAGGTTTGGCAGGGGTCCACAATCAGCCCCAGCATTTT. Amino acids: CASSLGLAGVHNQPQHF.

The chain has TRBV13 and TRBJ2-7, with 10 nucleotides matching TRBD1. This CDR3 is 15 amino acids long. V lost 4 bases, J lost 4 bases, and 7 bases stayed unmatched. From germline, CDR1 is PRHDT and CDR2 FYEKMQ (reference sequence). CDR3 residues: CASSWPGTGVYEQYF. The CDR3 nucleotides read TGTGCCAGCAGCTGGCCCGGGACAGGGGTGTACGAGCAGTACTTC.

V and J are TRBV7-3 and TRBJ2-1; D is possibly TRBD1 (5 bases). The CDR3 is 15 amino acids. Trimming cost V 1 base and J 7 bases, with 14 bases left between them. The V gene's germline CDR1 is SGHTA and CDR2 FQGTGA. This CDR3 is CASSLKQGVRNEQFF. For the CDR3, the DNA is TGTGCCAGCAGCTTAAAGCAGGGTGTGAGGAATGAGCAGTTCTTC.

V is TRBV6-1 and J is TRBJ1-2, with 11 bases that match TRBD1. CDR3 length: 16 residues. The V gene's germline CDR1 is MNHNS and CDR2 SASEGT. V lost 4 bases to trimming and J lost 2 bases; unmatched junction nucleotides: 6. The CDR3 protein is CASSGAWDRGNYGYTF. In DNA, the CDR3 is TGTGCCAGCAGTGGGGCCTGGGACAGGGGGAACTATGGCTACACCTTC.

The rearrangement links TRBV11-3 to TRBJ2-1; 8 positions match TRBD2. J was trimmed by 2 bases and V by 8 bases; bases with no gene match: 8. CDR1 and CDR2 from the germline V gene are SGHNT and YENEEA. This CDR3 has 15 amino acids. The CDR3 DNA follows: TGTGCCAGCTCAAAAGCGGGAGAAGCCTACAATGAGCAGTTCTTC. It translates to CASSKAGEAYNEQFF.

The chain employs TRBV18 and TRBJ1-5; 9 bases match TRBD1. CDR3 length: 16 amino acids. Germline loops: CDR1 KGHSH, CDR2 LQKENI. V shed 5 bases and J 2 bases; nucleotides not matched to a gene: 7. CDR3 in DNA: TGTGCCAGCTCATCTTACAGGGGGCAGCGCAATCAGCCCCAGCATTTT. It encodes CASSSYRGQRNQPQHF.

The V gene is TRBV15, the J gene TRBJ1-1, with 8 bases lining up with TRBD1. The germline CDR1 and CDR2 sequences are LNHNV and YYDKDF (reference sequence). The CDR3 totals 17 residues. Trimming cost V 1 base and J 4 bases; bases outside gene matches: 11. The CDR3 coding sequence is TGTGCCACCAGCAGAGTTGGCGGCAGGGGGCGGGTCACTGAAGCTTTCTTT. This gives the protein CATSRVGGRGRVTEAFF.

The gene calls are TRBV28 and TRBJ1-3, with TRBD1 as a possible D gene (5 bases). The CDR3 totals 14 residues. CDR1 and CDR2 from the germline V gene are MDHEN and SYDVKM. Trimming took 2 bases from V and 3 from J, leaving 8 bases between them. The CDR3 coding sequence is TGTGCCAGCAGTTTAGGCAGGGTTGGAAACACCATATATTTT. This translates into CASSLGRVGNTIYF.

The chain carries TRBV29-1 and TRBJ2-7; a weak D match, TRBD1 (6 bases). The germline V gene has CDR1 SQVTM and CDR2 ANQGSEA. The V end lost 5 bases, the J end lost 7 bases, and 21 bases lay between the germline ends. The CDR3 length is 14 residues. The CDR3 bases are TGCAGCGTTTGGGGAGACAGGACCCCGAGGGAGCAGTACTTC. Amino acid sequence: CSVWGDRTPREQYF.

A single count supports this clone. The chain uses TRBV18 and TRBJ1-2; 7 bases match TRBD1. Per germline, CDR1 KGHSH and CDR2 LQKENI. J lost 5 bases, V lost 0 bases, and 6 bases had no gene match. This CDR3 spans 15 amino acids. CDR3 region: CASSPPLAGGYGYTF. The CDR3 bases are TGTGCCAGCTCACCACCTTTGGCAGGGGGATATGGCTACACCTTC.

In its sample, this clone was seen a few times. V is TRBV6-5 and J is TRBJ1-3; no clear D gene. Germline V gene lookup returns CDR1 MNHEY and CDR2 SVGAGI. With 4 bases removed from V and 2 bases from J, the gap between germline ends came to 12 bases. This CDR3 has 15 amino acids. The CDR3 DNA reads as TGTGCCAGCAGTTTGCGGAGCCCCCCTGGAAACACCATATATTTT. Its protein product is CASSLRSPPGNTIYF.

This clone has only a few counts. The chain links TRBV27 to TRBJ2-7, with TRBD2 as a possible D gene (7 bases). CDR3 length: 15 amino acids. V shed 1 base and J shed 3 bases, with 13 bases lying between them. Germline-derived CDR1 and CDR2 are MNHEY and SMNVEV (reference sequence). The CDR3 reads CASSLWGGGGYEQYF. For the CDR3, the DNA is TGTGCCAGCAGTTTATGGGGAGGGGGAGGCTACGAGCAGTACTTC.

J is TRBJ2-7 and V is TRBV7-2; 8 positions match TRBD2. This CDR3 region has 15 residues. The germline gives CDR1 SGHTA, CDR2 FQGNSA. The V and J ends lost 5 bases and 3 bases, in that order; junction bases with no gene match: 9. The CDR3 loop reads CASSITSGHNYEQYF. The DNA for the CDR3 is TGTGCCAGCAGCATAACTAGCGGACATAACTACGAGCAGTACTTC. The full variable domain, in which reference TRBV7-2 and TRBJ2-7 provide the parts outside the CDR3, is GAGVSQSPSNKVTEKGKDVELRCDPISGHTALYWYRQSLGQGLEFLIYFQGNSAPDKSGLPSDRFSAERTGGSVSTLTIQRTQQEDSAVYLCASSITSGHNYEQYFGPGTRLTVT.

The rearrangement links TRBV6-5 to TRBJ1-5; 8 bases match TRBD1. In germline, CDR1 is MNHEY, CDR2 SVGAGI. This CDR3 contains 15 residues. The trim removed 4 bases at V and 6 bases at J, leaving 8 bases unmatched. CDR3 DNA sequence: TGTGCCAGCAGTTCTGGGCAGGGGGCGACTCAGCCCCAGCATTTT. This encodes CASSSGQGATQPQHF.

The chain carries TRBV2 and TRBJ1-5; D is undetermined. CDR3 length: 16 amino acids. Germline V gene sequence: CDR1 SNHLY, CDR2 FYNNEI. Trimming took off 4 bases at V and 0 bases at J, with 13 bases between the two ends. CDR3 sequence (DNA): TGTGCCAGCAGTGTTTCGACACTTGATAGCAATCAGCCCCAGCATTTT. It codes for CASSVSTLDSNQPQHF.

In this sample, this clone turned up once. This chain connects TRBV11-2 to TRBJ2-3; 12 bases are shared with TRBD2. Per germline, CDR1 SGHAT and CDR2 FQNNGV. CDR3 size: 19 residues. The trim removed 4 bases at V and 0 bases at J, leaving 11 bases unmatched. The CDR3 is CASSSTTSGRLTSTDTQYF. CDR3 in DNA: TGTGCCAGCAGCTCCACGACTAGCGGGAGACTAACTAGCACAGATACGCAGTATTTT.

Note on this clone: This sample also contains other DNA sequences that code for the same CDR3. The gene calls are TRBV12-3 or TRBV12-4 and TRBJ1-2; D is possibly TRBD1 (5 bases). Trimming removed 3 bases at V and 3 bases at J, with 8 bases between. The CDR3 sequence is 13 residues long. The CDR3 region is CASSFQGDYGYTF. In DNA, the CDR3 is TGTGCCAGCAGTTTCCAGGGCGACTATGGCTACACCTTC.

This clone has just one count. The chain couples TRBV6-5 to TRBJ1-6; possibly TRBD1 for D (5 bases). V lost 4 bases to trimming and J lost 9 bases, with 13 bases between them. The CDR3 length is 14 residues. Per germline, CDR1 MNHEY and CDR2 SVGAGI. In DNA, the CDR3 is TGTGCCAGCAGTTCGGGGGGGAGGATTTCACCCCTCCACTTT. It specifies CASSSGGRISPLHF.

The chain carries TRBV6-6 and TRBJ2-7; possibly TRBD1 for D (5 bases). The ends were cut back, 2 bases at V and 3 bases at J, with 11 bases in the middle. The CDR3 runs to 14 residues. Germline assignment: CDR1 MNHNY and CDR2 SVGAGI (reference sequence). The CDR3 loop reads CASSYLQGNYEQYF. CDR3 coding DNA: TGTGCCAGCAGTTACCTCCAGGGAAACTACGAGCAGTACTTC.

The CDR3 region is CAWSQGVANTDTQYF. The CDR3 region has the DNA TGTGCCTGGAGCCAAGGGGTGGCGAACACAGATACGCAGTATTTT. This chain links TRBV30 with TRBJ2-3; a weak D match, TRBD1 (5 bases). The CDR3 length is 15 residues. Trimming left V 3 bases short and J 2 bases short, with 15 bases between. Germline-derived CDR1 and CDR2 are GTSNPN and SVGIG (reference sequence).

This clone was seen just once. The genes are TRBV19 and TRBJ2-7, with 7 bases identical to TRBD1. The CDR3 covers 14 residues. Germline V gives CDR1 LNHDA, CDR2 SQIVND (reference sequence). V was pared by 6 bases and J by 0 bases, with 5 bases of the junction left unmatched. Here the CDR3 DNA reads TGTGCCAGTAGCGTAGGGACAGTCTCCTACGAGCAGTACTTC. Residues: CASSVGTVSYEQYF.

The chain couples TRBV11-2 to TRBJ2-7; 9 nucleotides line up with TRBD1. J lost 6 bases, V lost 6 bases, and 15 bases had no gene match. Germline-derived CDR1 and CDR2 are SGHAT and FQNNGV. This CDR3 is 16 amino acids long. The CDR3 here is CASSLSSGQGNREQYF. CDR3 coding DNA: TGTGCCAGCAGTCTGAGTAGCGGACAGGGGAATCGCGAGCAGTACTTC.

The chain joins TRBV19 to TRBJ2-6; D may be TRBD1 (6 bases). The V gene lost 6 bases and the J gene lost 4 bases, with 13 bases spanning the gap. Per germline, CDR1 LNHDA and CDR2 SQIVND (reference sequence). The CDR3 contains 15 residues. The CDR3 nucleotides are TGTGCCAGTAGCGCACAGGGCTCCGGGGCCAACGTCCTGACTTTC. Its protein product is CASSAQGSGANVLTF.

The chain employs TRBV6-2 or TRBV6-3 and TRBJ1-2; 8 nucleotides match TRBD1. This CDR3 has 14 residues. CDR1 and CDR2 from the germline V gene are MNHEY and SVGEGT. J lost 5 bases, V lost 4 bases, and 6 bases had no gene match. The CDR3, as DNA: TGTGCCAGCAGTTGGGGGACAGGCGGTTATGGCTACACCTTC. Amino acid sequence: CASSWGTGGYGYTF.

The chain employs TRBV19 and TRBJ2-5; no definite D call. The CDR3 spans 14 residues. With 7 bases removed from V and 0 bases from J, the gap between germline ends came to 12 bases. Germline V gene sequence: CDR1 LNHDA, CDR2 SQIVND (reference sequence). CDR3 nucleotide sequence: TGTGCCAGTACGCCTAGGCAGAACCAAGAGACCCAGTACTTC. This sequence encodes CASTPRQNQETQYF.

The gene calls are TRBV19 and TRBJ1-5; D remains ambiguous. The germline gives CDR1 LNHDA, CDR2 SQIVND (reference sequence). The CDR3 is 14 amino acids. Between the trimmed V and J ends, which lost 0 bases and 4 bases, there was a span of 7 bases. The CDR3 loop reads CASSIESENQPQHF. CDR3 in DNA: TGTGCCAGTAGTATAGAATCAGAAAATCAGCCCCAGCATTTT.